A selection of T cell receptor beta chains follows, all from one sample in a study of T cells in Graves' hyperthyroidism and ophthalmopathy. TCRdb independently ran MiXCR on the multiplex PCR reads; one entry per CDR3 protein. The sample yields 27,000 or so distinct CDR3 sequences, around 40% seen once. The sequenced sample consisted of blood. All receptors come from a woman in her 30s with Graves' hyperthyroidism. Both conserved end residues are part of each CDR3. D genes are given only for firm matches. Clone size, where shown, is once, few, many, or a class for clones that have expanded.

many,TRBV4-2,TRBJ2-7,-,TGTGCCAGCAGCCAAGTGATGGCCAGACAACCCTCCTACGAGCAGTACTTC,CASSQVMARQPSYEQYF
-,TRBV5-1,TRBJ2-2,-,TGTGCCTGGCGCCGGAGGGGTCCGTACACCGGGGAGCTGTTTTTT,CAWRRRGPYTGELFF
many,TRBV6-6,TRBJ2-6,TRBD1,TGTGCCAGCAGTCAGACAGGGTCTGGGGCCAACGTCCTGACTTTC,CASSQTGSGANVLTF
many,TRBV11-1,TRBJ2-1,-,TGTGCCAGCAGCTATCAAAGGGGGACTACTGAGCAGTTCTTC,CASSYQRGTTEQFF
-,TRBV20-1,TRBJ2-7,-,TGCAGTGCCAGGGGACGGGTCTACGAGCAGTACTTC,CSARGRVYEQYF
-,TRBV20-1,TRBJ2-1,TRBD2,TGCAGTGCTACGCCCCCGGCGGGAGACACAGATACGCAGTTCTTC,CSATPPAGDTDTQFF
many,TRBV4-1,TRBJ1-1,-,TGCGCCAGCAGCCAAGTGGTACAGTACACTGAAGCTTTCTTT,CASSQVVQYTEAFF
few,TRBV7-9,TRBJ2-7,-,TGTGCCAGCAGCTCATCAAGCTACGAGCAGTACTTC,CASSSSSYEQYF
once,TRBV27,TRBJ2-3,TRBD2,TGTGCCAGCTCTCCGATCTTACGACTAGCAGCTAGCACAGATACGCAGTATTTT,CASSPILRLAASTDTQYF
-,TRBV7-2,TRBJ2-2,-,-,CASSLGPSGANVLTFGELFF
many,TRBV28,TRBJ2-5,TRBD1,TGTGCCAGCACGACAGGGCTTGGTTCGGAGACCCAGTACTTC,CASTTGLGSETQYF
many,TRBV5-1,TRBJ2-2,TRBD2,TGCGCCAGCAGCTTGCTAGCGGGCAACACCGGGGAGCTGTTTTTT,CASSLLAGNTGELFF
once,TRBV2,TRBJ2-7,TRBD2,TGTGCCAGCACAGGCGGGGGGTCCTACGAGCAGTACTTC,CASTGGGSYEQYF
many,TRBV7-9,TRBJ1-2,-,TGTGCCAGCTTTGGGGGCTATGGCTACACCTTC,CASFGGYGYTF
many,TRBV6-5,TRBJ2-3,-,TGTGCCAGCAGTTACGGGTTCACAGATACGCAGTATTTT,CASSYGFTDTQYF
medium-sized,TRBV10-3,TRBJ2-7,-,TGTGCCATCAGTGATGTTGGGGGGACCTCCTACGAGCAGTACTTC,CAISDVGGTSYEQYF
-,TRBV27,TRBJ1-5,-,TGTGTCAGCAGTGCCGGGACGGGTAATCAGCCCCAGCATTTT,CVSSAGTGNQPQHF
once,TRBV7-6,TRBJ2-3,-,TGTGCCAGCAGCTTAAACGTGAACAGGGAGGTCACCACTAGCACAGATACGCAGTATTTT,CASSLNVNREVTTSTDTQYF
many,TRBV6-1,TRBJ2-7,TRBD2,TGTGCCAGCAGTGTCGACTCGGGGGGCTACGAGCAGTACTTC,CASSVDSGGYEQYF
few,TRBV7-8,TRBJ2-7,-,TGTGCCAGCAGCTTCGCCGGGGAGCAGTACTTC,CASSFAGEQYF
-,TRBV7-8,TRBJ2-4,-,TGTGCCAGCAGCTTAGTAGGGGGAGGGCCTGAGTTC,CASSLVGGGPEF
many,TRBV2,TRBJ2-1,TRBD2,TGTGCCAGCAGGAGGACTAGCGGGAGTAGGAATGAGCAGTTCTTC,CASRRTSGSRNEQFF